These 8 T cell receptor beta chains came from one sample sequenced in a study of blood T cell repertoires in COVID-19. Clones were read by immunoSEQ multiplex PCR, and TCRdb kept only the in-frame ones, dropping some. The sample has about 73,000 clones, approximately 80% seen once; the top ten hold around 4.3%. Sequences were obtained from peripheral blood. The receptor source for this set is a woman aged 60-75 years with acute or convalescent COVID-19.

The chain is built from TRBV7-2 and TRBJ1-1; 8 bases fit TRBD1. The germline gives CDR1 SGHTA, CDR2 FQGNSA. The CDR3 is 14 amino acids. The V and J ends lost 5 bases and 4 bases, in that order; junction bases with no gene match: 6. CDR3 sequence (DNA): TGTGCCAGCAGCCGCGACAGGGGTTCCACTGAAGCTTTCTTT. It codes for CASSRDRGSTEAFF.

This clone turned up a few times. The chain carries TRBV30 and TRBJ1-2; TRBD1 aligns across 9 bases. Germline V gene data show CDR1 as GTSNPN and CDR2 as SVGIG (reference sequence). V dropped 2 bases and J dropped 6; count of bases not matched to a gene: 7. There are 14 residues in the CDR3. Here the CDR3 reads CAWSRDRVVHGYTF. DNA for the CDR3: TGTGCCTGGAGTCGGGACAGGGTAGTTCATGGCTACACCTTC.

DNA for the CDR3: TGCAGCGTAAGACAGCAGTTCAGCTATGGCTACACCTTC. This encodes CSVRQQFSYGYTF. The rearrangement joins TRBV29-1 to TRBJ1-2; D is perhaps TRBD1 (5 bases). The CDR3 length is 13 residues. Germline V gene data show CDR1 as SQVTM and CDR2 as ANQGSEA. The germline V and J ends were trimmed by 6 bases and 4 bases, with 15 bases remaining between them. The whole variable domain, filled in from reference TRBV29-1 and TRBJ1-2, reads SAVISQKPSRDICQRGTSLTIQCQVDSQVTMMFWYRQQPGQSLTLIATANQGSEATYESGFVIDKFPISRPNLTFSTLTVSNMSPEDSSIYLCSVRQQFSYGYTFGSGTRLTVV.

The rearrangement uses TRBV12-2 and TRBJ2-7; the D call in the table, TRBD2, was not verified against the DNA. TRBV12-2 is annotated as a pseudogene. The CDR3 spans 15 residues. The CDR3 region is CASRLRGVGRIEQYF. CDR3 nucleotides: TGTGCAAGTCGCTTAAGGGGAGTCGGGAGGATCGAGCAGTACTTC.

This clone showed up just once. The rearrangement joins TRBV28 to TRBJ1-3; maybe TRBD1 (5 bases). This CDR3 is 13 amino acids long. Deletions cut 8 bases from V and 0 bases from J, with 8 bases between. CDR1 MDHEN and CDR2 SYDVKM come from the germline V gene. CDR3 amino acids: CASRGGSGNTIYF. The CDR3 DNA sequence: TGTGCCAGCCGGGGGGGCTCTGGAAACACCATATATTTT.

Here the CDR3 reads CASWAVGVAFF. The CDR3 nucleotides read TGTGCCAGTTGGGCCGTAGGGGTAGCTTTCTTT. The chain is built from TRBV12-3 or TRBV12-4 and TRBJ1-1, with D possibly being TRBD1 (5 bases). This CDR3 spans 11 amino acids. The ends were cut back, 9 bases at V and 10 bases at J, with 15 bases in the middle.

The chain has TRBV5-1 and TRBJ2-5; 9 bases are a match to TRBD1. Losses at the gene ends were 0 bases for V and 5 bases for J; bases not matched to a gene: 8. Germline CDR1 is SGHRS and CDR2 is YFSETQ. The CDR3 loop spans 16 amino acids. The CDR3 nucleotides are TGCGCCAGCAGCTTGGGTTCGGGACAGGGCGGGGAGACCCAGTACTTC. This sequence encodes CASSLGSGQGGETQYF.

This clone was detected a few times. At one boundary the junction diverges from the germline segment, which might be a read error. The chain joins TRBV14 to TRBJ2-1; 7 bases map to TRBD2. Germline V CDR1 and CDR2: SGHDN, FVKESK. The CDR3 is 13 residues long. CDR3 sequence reads: CASSQDTGGGSIF. CDR3 bases: TGTGCCAGCAGCCAAGATACGGGGGGAGGATCGATCTTC.